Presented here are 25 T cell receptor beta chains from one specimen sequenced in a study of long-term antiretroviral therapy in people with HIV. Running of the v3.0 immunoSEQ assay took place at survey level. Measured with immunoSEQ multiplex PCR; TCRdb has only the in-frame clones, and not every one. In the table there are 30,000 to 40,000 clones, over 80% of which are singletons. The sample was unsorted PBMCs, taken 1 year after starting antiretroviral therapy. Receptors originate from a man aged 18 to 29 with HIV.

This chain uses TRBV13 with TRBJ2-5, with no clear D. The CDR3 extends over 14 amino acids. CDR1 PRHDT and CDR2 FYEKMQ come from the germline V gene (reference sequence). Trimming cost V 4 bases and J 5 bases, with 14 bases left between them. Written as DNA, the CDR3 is TGTGCCAGCAGCTCCTCCTCGGCTCGCGAGACCCAGTACTTC. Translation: CASSSSSARETQYF.

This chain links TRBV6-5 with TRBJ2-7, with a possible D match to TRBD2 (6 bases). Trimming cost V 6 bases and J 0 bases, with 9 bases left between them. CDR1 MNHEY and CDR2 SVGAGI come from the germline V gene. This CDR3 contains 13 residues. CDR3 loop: CASRWDFSYEQYF. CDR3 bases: TGTGCCAGCAGATGGGACTTCTCCTACGAGCAGTACTTC.

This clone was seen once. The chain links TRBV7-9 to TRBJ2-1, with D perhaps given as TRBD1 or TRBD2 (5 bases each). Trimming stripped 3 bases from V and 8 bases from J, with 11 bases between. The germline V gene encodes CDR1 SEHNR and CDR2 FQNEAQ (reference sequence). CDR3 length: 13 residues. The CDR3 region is CASSLNRGHEQFF. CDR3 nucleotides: TGTGCCAGCAGCTTGAATCGGGGCCATGAGCAGTTCTTC.

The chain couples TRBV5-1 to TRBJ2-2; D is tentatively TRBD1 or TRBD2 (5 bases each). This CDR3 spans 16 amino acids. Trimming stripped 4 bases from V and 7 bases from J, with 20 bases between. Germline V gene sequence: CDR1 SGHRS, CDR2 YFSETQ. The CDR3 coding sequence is TGCGCCAGCAGCCCACAAAGGGACGGTACAATCGGGGAGCTGTTTTTT. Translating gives CASSPQRDGTIGELFF.

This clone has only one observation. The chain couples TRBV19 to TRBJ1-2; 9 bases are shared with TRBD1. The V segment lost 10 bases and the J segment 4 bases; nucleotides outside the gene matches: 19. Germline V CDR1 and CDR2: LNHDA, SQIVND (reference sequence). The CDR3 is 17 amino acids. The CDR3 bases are TGTGCCACTACGCCGCGTACAGGGGGCGCCGGTGGCTATGGCTACACCTTC. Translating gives CATTPRTGGAGGYGYTF.

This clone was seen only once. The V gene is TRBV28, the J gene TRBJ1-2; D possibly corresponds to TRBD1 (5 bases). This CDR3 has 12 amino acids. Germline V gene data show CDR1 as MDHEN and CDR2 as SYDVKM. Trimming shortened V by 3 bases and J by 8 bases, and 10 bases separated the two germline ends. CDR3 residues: CASSFIRDGYTF. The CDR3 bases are TGTGCCAGCAGTTTTATCAGGGACGGCTACACCTTC.

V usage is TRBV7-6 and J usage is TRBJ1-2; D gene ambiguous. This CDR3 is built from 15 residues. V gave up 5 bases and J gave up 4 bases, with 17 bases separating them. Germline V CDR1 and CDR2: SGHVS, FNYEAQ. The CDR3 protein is CASSPGAVPGYGYTF. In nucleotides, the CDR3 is TGTGCCAGCAGCCCCGGAGCAGTTCCGGGCTATGGCTACACCTTC.

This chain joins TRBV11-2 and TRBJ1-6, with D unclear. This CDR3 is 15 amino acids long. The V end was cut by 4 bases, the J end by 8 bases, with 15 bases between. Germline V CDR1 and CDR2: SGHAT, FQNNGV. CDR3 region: CASSSRGERDSPLHF. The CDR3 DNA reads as TGTGCCAGCAGCTCCCGCGGGGAGCGGGATTCACCCCTCCACTTT. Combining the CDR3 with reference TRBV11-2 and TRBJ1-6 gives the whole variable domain EAGVAQSPRYKIIEKRQSVAFWCNPISGHATLYWYQQILGQGPKLLIQFQNNGVVDDSQLPKDRFSAERLKGVDSTLKIQPAKLEDSAVYLCASSSRGERDSPLHFGNGTRLTVT.

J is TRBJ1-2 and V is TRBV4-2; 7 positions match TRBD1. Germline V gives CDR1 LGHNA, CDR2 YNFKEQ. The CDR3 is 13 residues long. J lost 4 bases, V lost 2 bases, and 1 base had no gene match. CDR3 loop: CASSQRTGYGYTF. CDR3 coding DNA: TGTGCCAGCAGCCAACGGACAGGCTATGGCTACACCTTC.

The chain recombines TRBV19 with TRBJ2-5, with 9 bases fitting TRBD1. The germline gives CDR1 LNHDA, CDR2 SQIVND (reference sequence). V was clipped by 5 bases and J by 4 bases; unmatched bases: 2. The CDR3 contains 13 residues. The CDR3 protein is CASSSTGGETQYF. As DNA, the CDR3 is TGTGCCAGTAGTTCGACAGGGGGAGAGACCCAGTACTTC.

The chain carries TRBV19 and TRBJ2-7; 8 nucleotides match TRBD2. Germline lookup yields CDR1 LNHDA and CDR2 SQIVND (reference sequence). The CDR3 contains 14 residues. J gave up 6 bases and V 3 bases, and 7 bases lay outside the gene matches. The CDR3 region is CASSISGGPGEQYF. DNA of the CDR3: TGTGCCAGTAGTATCTCGGGGGGGCCCGGCGAGCAGTACTTC.

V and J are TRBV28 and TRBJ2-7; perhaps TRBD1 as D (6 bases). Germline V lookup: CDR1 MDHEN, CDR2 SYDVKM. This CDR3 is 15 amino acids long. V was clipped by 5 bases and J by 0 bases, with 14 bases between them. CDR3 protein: CASSPDRPSSYEQYF. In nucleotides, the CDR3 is TGTGCCAGCAGTCCCGACAGGCCTAGCTCCTACGAGCAGTACTTC.

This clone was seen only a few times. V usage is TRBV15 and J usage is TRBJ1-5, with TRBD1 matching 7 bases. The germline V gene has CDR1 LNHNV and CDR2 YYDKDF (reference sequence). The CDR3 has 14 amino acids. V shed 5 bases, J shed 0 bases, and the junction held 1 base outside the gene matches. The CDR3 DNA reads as TGTGCCACCAGCGGGGACAGTAGCAATCAGCCCCAGCATTTT. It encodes CATSGDSSNQPQHF.

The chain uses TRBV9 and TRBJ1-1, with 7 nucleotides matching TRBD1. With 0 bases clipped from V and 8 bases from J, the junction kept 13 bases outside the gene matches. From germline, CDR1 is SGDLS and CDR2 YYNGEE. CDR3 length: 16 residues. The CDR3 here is CASSVDLVGDRGEAFF. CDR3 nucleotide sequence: TGTGCCAGCAGCGTAGATCTGGTGGGGGACAGAGGAGAAGCTTTCTTT.

The CDR3 reads CASSLGGATEAFF. DNA for the CDR3: TGTGCCAGCAGTTTAGGGGGGGCCACTGAAGCTTTCTTT. The rearrangement links TRBV27 to TRBJ1-1, with TRBD1 as a possible D gene (6 bases). CDR1 is MNHEY and CDR2 is SMNVEV in the germline V gene (reference sequence). This CDR3 has 13 amino acids. V was pared by 2 bases and J by 4 bases, with 8 bases between.

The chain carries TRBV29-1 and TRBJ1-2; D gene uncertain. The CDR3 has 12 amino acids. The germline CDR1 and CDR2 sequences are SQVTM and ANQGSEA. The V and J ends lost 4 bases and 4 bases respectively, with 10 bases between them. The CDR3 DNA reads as TGCAGCGTTGCTGGTGGCGGCTATGGCTACACCTTC. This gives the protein CSVAGGGYGYTF. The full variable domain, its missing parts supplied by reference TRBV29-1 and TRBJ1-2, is SAVISQKPSRDICQRGTSLTIQCQVDSQVTMMFWYRQQPGQSLTLIATANQGSEATYESGFVIDKFPISRPNLTFSTLTVSNMSPEDSSIYLCSVAGGGYGYTFGSGTRLTVV.

The CDR3 reads CASSRAFLGSNQPQHF. CDR3 sequence (DNA): TGTGCCAGTAGTCGAGCCTTTCTGGGGAGCAATCAGCCCCAGCATTTT. This chain joins TRBV19 and TRBJ1-5; D is unclear. The germline V gene encodes CDR1 LNHDA and CDR2 SQIVND (reference sequence). The CDR3 is 16 residues long. V lost 5 bases and J lost 1, with 15 bases in between.

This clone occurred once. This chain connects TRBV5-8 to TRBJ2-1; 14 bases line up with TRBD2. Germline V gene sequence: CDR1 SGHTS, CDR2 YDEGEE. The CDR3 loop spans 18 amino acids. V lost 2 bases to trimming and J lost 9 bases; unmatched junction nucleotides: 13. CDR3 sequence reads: CASSLEWRLAGGRGEQFF. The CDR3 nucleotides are TGTGCCAGCAGCTTAGAATGGAGACTAGCGGGGGGGCGCGGTGAGCAGTTCTTC. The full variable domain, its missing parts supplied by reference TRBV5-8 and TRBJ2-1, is EAGVTQSPTHLIKTRGQQATLRCSPISGHTSVYWYQQALGLGLQFLLWYDEGEERNRGNFPPRFSGRQFPNYSSELNVNALELEDSALYLCASSLEWRLAGGRGEQFFGPGTRLTVL.

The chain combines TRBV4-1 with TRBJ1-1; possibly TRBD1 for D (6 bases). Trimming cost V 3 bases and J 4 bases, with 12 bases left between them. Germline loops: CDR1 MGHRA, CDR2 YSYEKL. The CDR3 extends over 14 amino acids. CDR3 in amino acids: CASSQSGGGTEAFF. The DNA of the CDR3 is TGCGCCAGCAGCCAGTCGGGGGGCGGCACTGAAGCTTTCTTT.

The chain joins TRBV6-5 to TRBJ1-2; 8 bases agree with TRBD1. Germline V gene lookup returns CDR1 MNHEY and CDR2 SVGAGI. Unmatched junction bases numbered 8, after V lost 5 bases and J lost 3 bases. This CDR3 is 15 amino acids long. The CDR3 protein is CASSTGGGWDYGYTF. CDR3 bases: TGTGCCAGCAGTACAGGGGGAGGGTGGGACTATGGCTACACCTTC.

Here the CDR3 reads CASSEGGETFF. As DNA, the CDR3 is TGTGCCAGCAGTGAAGGAGGGGAAACTTTCTTT. The V call is TRBV2, the J call TRBJ1-1; TRBD1 is a possible D gene (5 bases). This CDR3 has 11 residues. The germline V and J ends were trimmed by 1 base and 12 bases, with 9 bases remaining between them. Germline V lookup: CDR1 SNHLY, CDR2 FYNNEI.

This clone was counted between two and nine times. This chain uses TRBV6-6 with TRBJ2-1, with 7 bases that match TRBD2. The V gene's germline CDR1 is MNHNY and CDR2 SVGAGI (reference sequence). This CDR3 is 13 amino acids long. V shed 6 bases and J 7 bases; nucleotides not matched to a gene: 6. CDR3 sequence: CASSHGGGNEQFF. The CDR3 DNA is TGTGCCAGCAGCCACGGGGGAGGGAATGAGCAGTTCTTC.

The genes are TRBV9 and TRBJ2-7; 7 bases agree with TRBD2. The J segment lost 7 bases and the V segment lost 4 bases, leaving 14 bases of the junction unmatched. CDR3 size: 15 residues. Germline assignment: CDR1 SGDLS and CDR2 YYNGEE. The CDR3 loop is CASSPLGEGRWEQYF. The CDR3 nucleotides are TGTGCCAGCAGCCCACTCGGGGAGGGGAGATGGGAGCAGTACTTC.

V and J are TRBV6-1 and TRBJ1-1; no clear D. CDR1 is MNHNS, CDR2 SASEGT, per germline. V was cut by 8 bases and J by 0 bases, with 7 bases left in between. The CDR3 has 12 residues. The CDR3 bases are TGTGCCAGCGTGGGCTTGAACACTGAAGCTTTCTTT. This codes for CASVGLNTEAFF.

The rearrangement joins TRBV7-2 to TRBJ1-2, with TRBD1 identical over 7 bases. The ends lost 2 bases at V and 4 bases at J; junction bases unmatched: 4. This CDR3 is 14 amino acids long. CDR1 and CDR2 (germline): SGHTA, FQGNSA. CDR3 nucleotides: TGTGCCAGCAGCTTACCCGGACAGGTCTATGGCTACACCTTC. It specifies CASSLPGQVYGYTF.